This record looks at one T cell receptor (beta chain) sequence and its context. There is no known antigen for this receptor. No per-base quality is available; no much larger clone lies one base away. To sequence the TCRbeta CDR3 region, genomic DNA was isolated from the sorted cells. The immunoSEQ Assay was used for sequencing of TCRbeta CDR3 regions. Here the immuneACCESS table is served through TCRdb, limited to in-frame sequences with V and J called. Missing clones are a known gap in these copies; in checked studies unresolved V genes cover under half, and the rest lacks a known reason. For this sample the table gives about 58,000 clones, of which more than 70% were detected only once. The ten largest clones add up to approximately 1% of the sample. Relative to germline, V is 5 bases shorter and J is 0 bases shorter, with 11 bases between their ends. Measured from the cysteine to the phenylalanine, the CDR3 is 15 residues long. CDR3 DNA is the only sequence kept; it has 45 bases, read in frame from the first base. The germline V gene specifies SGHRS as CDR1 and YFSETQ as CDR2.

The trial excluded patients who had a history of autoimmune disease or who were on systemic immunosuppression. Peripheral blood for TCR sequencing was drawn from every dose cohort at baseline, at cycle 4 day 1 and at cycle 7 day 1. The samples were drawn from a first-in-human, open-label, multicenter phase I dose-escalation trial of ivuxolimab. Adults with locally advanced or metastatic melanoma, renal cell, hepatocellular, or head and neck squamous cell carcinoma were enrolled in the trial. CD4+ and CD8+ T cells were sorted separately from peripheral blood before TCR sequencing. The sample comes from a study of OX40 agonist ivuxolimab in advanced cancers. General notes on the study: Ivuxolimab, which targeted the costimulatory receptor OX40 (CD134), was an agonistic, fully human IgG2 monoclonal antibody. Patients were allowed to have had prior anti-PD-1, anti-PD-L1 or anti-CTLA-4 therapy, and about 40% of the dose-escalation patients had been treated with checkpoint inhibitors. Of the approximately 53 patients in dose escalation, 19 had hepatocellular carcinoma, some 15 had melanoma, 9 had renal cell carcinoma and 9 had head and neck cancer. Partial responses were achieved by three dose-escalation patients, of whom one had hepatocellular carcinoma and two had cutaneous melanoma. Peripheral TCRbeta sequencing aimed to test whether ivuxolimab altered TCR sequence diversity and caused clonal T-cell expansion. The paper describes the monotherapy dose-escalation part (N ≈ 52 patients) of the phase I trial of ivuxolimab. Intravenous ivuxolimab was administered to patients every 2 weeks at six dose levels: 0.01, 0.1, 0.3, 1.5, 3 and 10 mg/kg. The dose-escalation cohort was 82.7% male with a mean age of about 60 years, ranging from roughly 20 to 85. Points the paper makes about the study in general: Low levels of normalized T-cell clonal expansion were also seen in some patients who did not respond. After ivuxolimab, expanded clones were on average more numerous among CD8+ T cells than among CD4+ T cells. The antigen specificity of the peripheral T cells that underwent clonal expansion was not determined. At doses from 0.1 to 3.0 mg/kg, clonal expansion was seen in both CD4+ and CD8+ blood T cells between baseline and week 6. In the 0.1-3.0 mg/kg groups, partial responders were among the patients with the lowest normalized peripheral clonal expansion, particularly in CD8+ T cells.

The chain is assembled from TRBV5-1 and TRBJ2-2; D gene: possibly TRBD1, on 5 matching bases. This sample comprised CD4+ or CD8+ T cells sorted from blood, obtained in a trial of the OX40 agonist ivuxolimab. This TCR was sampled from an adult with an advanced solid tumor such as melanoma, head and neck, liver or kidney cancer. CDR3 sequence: CASRKDTPNTGELFF. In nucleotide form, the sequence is TGCGCCAGCAGGAAGGACACGCCGAACACCGGGGAGCTGTTTTTT. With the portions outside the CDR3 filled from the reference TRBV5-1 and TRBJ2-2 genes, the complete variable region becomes KAGVTQTPRYLIKTRGQQVTLSCSPISGHRSVSWYQQTPGQGLQFLFEYFSETQRNKGNFPGRFSGRQFSNSRSEMNVSTLELGDSALYLCASRKDTPNTGELFFGEGSRLTVL.